This entry lists 11 T cell receptor beta chains sequenced from one sample in a study of blood T cell repertoires in COVID-19 (dated by TCRdb to about 2020). The library was generated by the immunoSEQ multiplex PCR assay. Drawn from immuneACCESS, this table holds only the in-frame rearrangements with V and J called that TCRdb kept. Clones are partly lost; checked studies trace under half to an unresolved V gene and leave the rest unexplained. The sample table lists roughly 300,000 clones, more than 70% of them with a count of one. About 5% of the sample goes to the ten largest clones. Sample: PBMCs or T cells enriched from blood (not recorded which). The origin of the receptors is a woman aged 30 to 39 who had recovered from COVID-19.

The chain combines TRBV29-1 with TRBJ2-7, with 11 bases matching TRBD2. V lost 6 bases and J lost 3; bases outside the gene matches: 7. The CDR3 spans 14 residues. Germline V lookup: CDR1 SQVTM, CDR2 ANQGSEA. The CDR3 sequence: CSVLGLAGHYEQYF. In DNA, the CDR3 is TGCAGCGTACTCGGACTAGCGGGCCACTACGAGCAGTACTTC.

The gene calls are TRBV10-3 and TRBJ1-1; 10 positions match TRBD1. Germline loops: CDR1 ENHRY, CDR2 SYGVKD. V gave up 5 bases and J gave up 5 bases; unmatched junction bases: 5. This CDR3 spans 14 amino acids. CDR3 amino acids: CAISLGQGGTEAFF. The CDR3 nucleotides read TGTGCCATCAGTCTTGGACAGGGGGGGACTGAAGCTTTCTTT.

The chain joins TRBV7-8 to TRBJ1-5; 8 bases align to TRBD1. Trimming took 3 bases from V and 5 from J; bases not matched to a gene: 9. This CDR3 contains 16 residues. CDR1 is SGHVS and CDR2 is FQNEAQ in the germline V gene. DNA for the CDR3: TGTGCCAGCAGCTTGTCAGGGGGCTCTCGATATCAGCCCCAGCATTTT. Translated, it gives CASSLSGGSRYQPQHF.

The chain links TRBV7-2 to TRBJ1-5, with D possibly being TRBD1 (6 bases). Trimming pared 4 bases from V and 7 bases from J, leaving 14 bases between. The CDR3 has 14 residues. The germline CDR1 and CDR2 sequences are SGHTA and FQGNSA. As DNA, the CDR3 is TGTGCCAGCAGCTCGTTCGGGGGGCTCCAGCCCCAGCATTTT. This translates into CASSSFGGLQPQHF.

V usage is TRBV28 and J usage is TRBJ1-3; unclear D gene. V lost 6 bases and J lost 0, with 12 bases in between. CDR1 and CDR2 (germline): MDHEN, SYDVKM. This CDR3 comprises 15 residues. In DNA form, the CDR3 reads TGTGCCAGCAGCTCCGGCGGCATCTCTGGAAACACCATATATTTT. It yields the protein CASSSGGISGNTIYF.

The chain is built from TRBV12-3 or TRBV12-4 and TRBJ1-2; 7 nucleotides match TRBD1. V was clipped by 7 bases and J by 7 bases; unmatched bases: 9. The CDR3 is 13 residues long. CDR3: CASTIQGWSGYTF. The CDR3 DNA sequence: TGTGCCAGCACCATACAGGGGTGGAGTGGCTACACCTTC.

V usage is TRBV5-8 and J usage is TRBJ1-6; 8 bases match TRBD1. Germline values: CDR1 SGHTS, CDR2 YDEGEE. The CDR3 is made up of 15 amino acids. V was pared by 5 bases and J by 2 bases, with 3 bases of the junction left unmatched. The CDR3 nucleotides are TGTGCCAGCAGACAACAGGGGGCCTATAATTCACCCCTCCACTTT. Translation gives CASRQQGAYNSPLHF.

This chain links TRBV10-3 with TRBJ2-1; 15 bases map to TRBD2. Germline CDR1 and CDR2: ENHRY and SYGVKD. The V gene end was trimmed by 6 bases and the J gene end by 4 bases; junction bases not matched to a gene: 7. The CDR3 is 17 residues long. The CDR3 DNA reads as TGTGCCATCAGCCGGACTAGCGGGGGGGCATCTTACAATGAGCAGTTCTTC. As protein: CAISRTSGGASYNEQFF.

The chain couples TRBV28 to TRBJ1-2; TRBD1 agrees at 7 bases. Trimming at V came to 5 bases and at J to 14 bases, leaving 20 bases not matched to a gene. Germline V gene data show CDR1 as MDHEN and CDR2 as SYDVKM. There are 15 residues in the CDR3. The CDR3 spells CASSQTGTARRGATF. The CDR3, as DNA: TGTGCCAGCAGTCAAACCGGGACAGCCCGTAGGGGAGCAACCTTC.

This clone came up once. This sequence joins TRBV10-3 and TRBJ2-7, with TRBD1 identical over 8 bases. This CDR3 has 15 amino acids. The V gene end was trimmed by 5 bases and the J gene end by 0 bases; junction bases not matched to a gene: 6. Germline V CDR1 and CDR2: ENHRY, SYGVKD. CDR3 nucleotide sequence: TGTGCCATCAGTTCCAGGGACAGGAGCTCCTACGAGCAGTACTTC. Amino acid sequence: CAISSRDRSSYEQYF.

This clone came up a few times. V gene TRBV19 combines with J gene TRBJ1-6; 8 nucleotides line up with TRBD1. V lost 3 bases, J lost 10 bases, and 5 bases stayed unmatched. CDR1 is LNHDA, CDR2 SQIVND, per germline (reference sequence). This CDR3 comprises 14 residues. The CDR3 DNA is TGTGCCAGTAGTATTCAGGGGGCAGAGTCACCCCTCCACTTT. It yields the protein CASSIQGAESPLHF.